This paragraph reports one TCR beta chain. Antigen specificity is unknown. The CDR3 has 14 residues. The germline V gene encodes CDR1 GTSNPN and CDR2 SVGIG (reference sequence). V was trimmed by 2 bases and J by 2 bases, leaving 11 bases between them. These data originate in a study of CD8 T cells in ankylosing spondylitis. TCRdb independently ran MiXCR on the 5' RACE reads; one entry per CDR3 protein. The sample has some 220,000 distinct CDR3 sequences, about 6.7% seen once. Overall study findings and caveats: What seemed typical of ankylosing spondylitis blood was a TCR beta motif built from several highly homologous variants.

The genes are TRBV30 and TRBJ2-3; D uncertain. This receptor was obtained from a male donor with ankylosing spondylitis. The sequencing input was blood, either unsorted or a sorted T cell fraction (not recorded which). CDR3: CAWSSPHATDTQYF. The CDR3 region has the DNA TGTGCCTGGAGTTCTCCTCACGCCACAGATACGCAGTATTTT. The whole variable domain, filled in from reference TRBV30 and TRBJ2-3, reads SQTIHQWPATLVQPVGSPLSLECTVEGTSNPNLYWYRQAAGRGLQLLFYSVGIGQISSEVPQNLSASRPQDRQFILSSKKLLLSDSGFYLCAWSSPHATDTQYFGPGTRLTVL.